The 6 T cell receptor beta chains below all came from one sample that was sequenced in a study of shared clonotypes between healthy human individuals. Here immunoSEQ multiplex PCR was the method, and the copy in TCRdb shows in-frame clones only, minus some. The sample holds approximately 2.4 million clones, almost 96% seen once. The sequenced material came from naive CD4+ T cells sorted from blood. Subset here: CD45RA+ positively selected. The source of these receptors is a young man in good health.

Note on this clone: A much more abundant neighbour one base away suggests this may be a read error. The chain couples TRBV27 to TRBJ2-7; D remains ambiguous. The V gene's germline CDR1 is MNHEY and CDR2 SMNVEV (reference sequence). The CDR3 length is 11 residues. V lost 5 bases and J 0 bases, leaving 2 bases between the germline ends. This CDR3 reads CASSPSYEQYF. The CDR3 DNA is TGTGCCAGCAGTCCCTCCTACGAGCAGTACTTC.

The rearrangement joins TRBV10-3 to TRBJ1-5, with TRBD1 matching 9 bases. The CDR3 has 15 amino acids. Germline trimming cut 6 bases from V and 1 base from J; bases unmatched to any gene: 4. CDR1 and CDR2 (germline): ENHRY, SYGVKD. CDR3 DNA: TGTGCCATCAGCCGGACAGGGGAGAGCAATCAGCCCCAGCATTTT. It is translated as CAISRTGESNQPQHF.

CDR3: CASSVGVAKDEQFF. The DNA of the CDR3 is TGTGCCAGCAGCGTAGGGGTAGCTAAGGATGAGCAGTTCTTC. V usage is TRBV9 and J usage is TRBJ2-1; D not certain. Germline-derived CDR1 and CDR2 are SGDLS and YYNGEE. The CDR3 is 14 amino acids. V lost 0 bases, J lost 8 bases, and 12 bases lay in between. Full variable domain (outside the CDR3, taken from reference TRBV9 and TRBJ2-1): DSGVTQTPKHLITATGQRVTLRCSPRSGDLSVYWYQQSLDQGLQFLIQYYNGEERAKGNILERFSAQQFPDLHSELNLSSLELGDSALYFCASSVGVAKDEQFFGPGTRLTVL.

This chain links TRBV28 with TRBJ1-6, with TRBD1 matching over 8 bases. Germline V lookup: CDR1 MDHEN, CDR2 SYDVKM. With 2 bases clipped from V and 6 bases from J, the junction kept 12 bases outside the gene matches. The CDR3 runs to 18 residues. CDR3 nucleotides: TGTGCCAGCAGTTTACCACGCCCCACAGGGGGAGGTAATTCACCCCTCCACTTT. Its translation: CASSLPRPTGGGNSPLHF.

The chain recombines TRBV5-1 with TRBJ1-2; 8 bases are a match to TRBD1. The V and J ends lost 1 base and 7 bases, in that order; junction bases with no gene match: 9. CDR1 is SGHRS and CDR2 is YFSETQ in the germline V gene. The CDR3 has 15 residues. The CDR3 nucleotides are TGCGCCAGCAGCTTGAGAACAGGGACAGGCAGTGGCTACACCTTC. The encoded protein is CASSLRTGTGSGYTF.

The CDR3 sequence is CAWEGTGRGTEAFF. The CDR3, as DNA: TGTGCCTGGGAGGGAACGGGGCGTGGGACTGAAGCTTTCTTT. This rearrangement joins TRBV30 to TRBJ1-1; a weak D match, TRBD1 (5 bases). The CDR3 covers 14 residues. V was clipped by 5 bases and J by 5 bases, with 18 bases between them. CDR1 is GTSNPN, CDR2 SVGIG, per germline (reference sequence).